This T cell receptor (beta chain) is from a study of T cells in Graves' hyperthyroidism and ophthalmopathy. Whole-study findings and limits: Appearing also in blood were most of the thyroid clonotypes expanded above 0.001.

The CDR3 consists of 13 residues. Trimming took 5 bases from V and 2 from J, leaving 9 bases between them. The germline gives CDR1 SEHNR, CDR2 FQNEAQ (reference sequence). This clonotype has just a few counts. Antigen unknown. RNA transcripts gave rise to amplified TCR beta CDR3 regions. The TCR CDR3 first-round RT-PCR relied on the HTBI primer set. One entry per CDR3 protein, called by TCRdb with MiXCR from the multiplex PCR reads. The sample records around 540,000 distinct CDR3 sequences, about 16% being singletons. The TCR sequence derives from a woman aged 25 to 39 with Graves' ophthalmopathy. The sample was blood. This chain connects TRBV7-9 to TRBJ1-2; D is ambiguous. The DNA of the CDR3 is TGTGCCAGCAGCCACCCGGGGAACTATGGCTACACCTTC. Its protein product is CASSHPGNYGYTF.